These T cell receptor beta chains were read from a single sample in a study of early T cells in non-severe SARS-CoV-2 infection. TCRdb recomputed calls from the 5' RACE reads with MiXCR, one row per CDR3 protein. This repertoire shows roughly 68,000 distinct CDR3 sequences, just under 5% found once; its top ten account for just under 5%. Sample: whole blood. The source of these receptors is an adult who was a healthcare worker with PCR-confirmed SARS-CoV-2 infection or an uninfected control (not recorded which). Both conserved end residues are part of each CDR3. Fields, in order: J gene, clone size, D gene, V gene, CDR3 DNA, CDR3 protein. A D gene is named only where the DNA matches it firmly. Clone sizes are given selectively: once, few, many, or a class where the clone is expanded.

>TRBJ2-2|many|-|TRBV27
TGTGCCAGCAGCTCTTCAAGGGGTGGCACCGGGGAGCTGTTTTTT
CASSSSRGGTGELFF
>TRBJ2-7|-|TRBD2|TRBV7-2
TGTGCCAGCAGCTTAGCGGGGGGGACCTCGTACGAGCAGTACTTC
CASSLAGGTSYEQYF
>TRBJ2-2|many|-|TRBV14
TGTGCCAGCAGCGCAGAGAACACCGGGGAGCTGTTTTTT
CASSAENTGELFF
>TRBJ2-2|many|-|TRBV28
TGTGCCAGCAGTGGGGGGACCGGGGAGCTGTTTTTT
CASSGGTGELFF
>TRBJ2-7|few|TRBD1|TRBV14
TGTGCCAGCAGCAGTGGGACAGGGCGTCGCGAGCAGTACTTC
CASSSGTGRREQYF
>TRBJ2-5|many|-|TRBV29-1
TGCAGCATCAAATCCGGAGAGACCCAGTACTTC
CSIKSGETQYF
>TRBJ1-1|many|-|TRBV5-1
TGCGCCAGCAGCTTCATCTCTCGGGGGGACACTGAAGCTTTCTTT
CASSFISRGDTEAFF
>TRBJ2-1|-|TRBD2|TRBV3-1
TGTGCCAGCAGCCTTTTAGCGGGGGGGCACTCCTACAATGAGCAGTTCTTC
CASSLLAGGHSYNEQFF
>TRBJ2-7|few|TRBD2|TRBV20-1
TGCAGTGCTCGGACTAGAGACTACGAGCAGTACTTC
CSARTRDYEQYF
>TRBJ2-2|many|TRBD1|TRBV10-3
TGTGCCATCAGCCCCCGGGACAGGGACACCGGGGAGCTGTTTTTT
CAISPRDRDTGELFF
>TRBJ2-3|few|TRBD2|TRBV20-1
TGCAGTGCCAGCGGCGGGAGAAACACAGATACGCAGTATTTT
CSASGGRNTDTQYF
>TRBJ2-1|many|-|TRBV11-2
TGTGCCAGCAACCAACCACACCTAACTGAGCAGTTCTTC
CASNQPHLTEQFF
>TRBJ2-7|-|-|TRBV4-3
TGCGCCAGCAGCCAATTCAAGAAATACGAGCAGTACTTC
CASSQFKKYEQYF
>TRBJ2-3|-|TRBD2|TRBV9
TGTGCCAGCGGACGAGATTCTAGCGGGAGCGGAGATACGCAGTATTTT
CASGRDSSGSGDTQYF
>TRBJ2-7|many|TRBD2|TRBV12-3/TRBV12-4
TGTGCCAGCAGTCCCTTGGGGAGGACTAGCGGGGCCTACGAGCAGTACTTC
CASSPLGRTSGAYEQYF
>TRBJ2-3|few|TRBD1|TRBV3-1
TGTGCCAGCAGCCAAGGTCCAGGGGGCGAGAAGGCGCAGTATTTT
CASSQGPGGEKAQYF
>TRBJ2-1|many|TRBD2|TRBV5-1
TGCGCCAGCAGCTTGTCGGCTAGCGGGGTCCAAGGTGAGCAGTTCTTC
CASSLSASGVQGEQFF
>TRBJ2-2|-|-|TRBV20-1
TGCAGTGCTCAAAGATCCCACGGCAACACCGGGGAGCTGTTTTTT
CSAQRSHGNTGELFF
>TRBJ2-1|few|TRBD2|TRBV4-1
TGCGCCAGCAGCCCAACTAGCGGGAGGGCCTACAATGAGCAGTTCTTC
CASSPTSGRAYNEQFF
>TRBJ2-1|many|-|TRBV6-2/TRBV6-3
TGTGCCAGCTCAAATGGGGGGGGCGAGTTCTTC
CASSNGGGEFF
>TRBJ2-7|many|-|TRBV4-1
TGCGCCAGCAGCCAATACCGGGACGGCTACGAGCAGTACTTC
CASSQYRDGYEQYF
>TRBJ2-3|-|TRBD1|TRBV7-9
TGTGCCAGCAGCCCCTCGGGACAGGGGGGAGATACGCAGTATTTT
CASSPSGQGGDTQYF
>TRBJ2-4|few|-|TRBV30
TGTGCCTGGAGGGCTCAGCTAGCCAAAAACATTCAGTACTTC
CAWRAQLAKNIQYF
>TRBJ1-6|many|-|TRBV12-3/TRBV12-4
TGTGCCAGCACCCACTCAGGGAATTCACCCCTCCACTTT
CASTHSGNSPLHF
>TRBJ1-4|-|-|TRBV6-5
TGTGCCAGCAGTTACCGCGCCGGGGCCGCAACTAATGAAAAACTGTTTTTT
CASSYRAGAATNEKLFF